This is a list of T cell receptor beta chains from one sample in a study of PD-1 blockade in classical Hodgkin lymphoma. Generated by immunoSEQ multiplex PCR, the TCRdb table keeps only in-frame clones and is missing some. In the table there are roughly 16,000 clones, about 83% of which are singletons. The sample was peripheral blood mononuclear cells (PBMCs), taken before the fourth cycle of nivolumab. Receptors originate from a human donor with classical Hodgkin lymphoma. The conserved cysteine and the conserved F or W are not part of the CDR3 here.

j_gene | v_gene | CDR3aa
TRBJ2-5 | TRBV6-6 | ASTFRVRKETQY
TRBJ1-1 | TRBV7-9 | ASSLDRGVNTEAF
TRBJ1-3 | TRBV4-3 | ASSQDTGGSGNTIY
TRBJ1-1 | TRBV6-5 | ASSYSSARGITEAF
TRBJ2-2 | TRBV2 | ASGGGANTGELF
TRBJ1-5 | TRBV4-3 | ASSQESSPNQPQH
TRBJ2-5 | TRBV7-9 | ASSTGGRETQY
TRBJ1-1 | TRBV7-9 | ASSPMTGMNTEAF
TRBJ2-5 | TRBV11-1 | ASSLSNLATQY
TRBJ1-4 | TRBV6-5 | ASRPGQGHEKLF
TRBJ2-2 | TRBV9 | ASSVGTATGELF
TRBJ1-6 | TRBV9 | ASSVQQNSPLH
TRBJ1-2 | TRBV7-9 | ASSPVTGNYGYT
TRBJ2-1 | TRBV5-1 | ASSLMGGGNEQF